This T cell receptor (beta chain) was obtained from a study of T-cell reconstitution after alpha-beta-depleted transplantation in children. Unique molecular identifiers were incorporated into the prepared TCRbeta library. TCRdb fed the PCR reads into MiXCR, producing one record per CDR3 protein. Here the sample spans 600,000 to 700,000 distinct CDR3 sequences, over 15% being singletons. This CDR3 has 14 residues. The germline CDR1 and CDR2 sequences are SGHRS and YFSETQ. The V end lost 2 bases, the J end lost 7 bases, and 16 bases lay between the germline ends. Only a few counts were recorded for this clonotype.

Sequencing used PBMCs from the stem cell graft donor, obtained from the stem cell graft. The receptor comes from a human donor who donated a stem cell graft to a child with acute myeloid leukemia. The rearrangement joins TRBV5-1 to TRBJ2-7; no reliable D call. The CDR3 region has the DNA TGCGCCAGCAGCTTCAGCCACGACGCCAGGGAGCAGTACTTC. Protein product: CASSFSHDAREQYF. Supplemented by reference TRBV5-1 and TRBJ2-7, the full variable domain reads KAGVTQTPRYLIKTRGQQVTLSCSPISGHRSVSWYQQTPGQGLQFLFEYFSETQRNKGNFPGRFSGRQFSNSRSEMNVSTLELGDSALYLCASSFSHDAREQYFGPGTRLTVT.